This TCR beta chain is from a study of metastatic and nonmetastatic thyroid tumors. Only a few counts were recorded for this clone. Other nucleotide sequences in the sample specify the same CDR3. None of the patients had undergone any treatment ahead of thyroid surgery. V trimming: 9 bases; J trimming: 7 bases; junction bases outside the gene matches: 7. CDR3 size: 12 residues. Germline CDR1 and CDR2: SEHNR and FQNEAQ (reference sequence). From the PCR reads, TCRdb re-called clones with MiXCR. The sample consists of 20,000 to 25,000 clones, over 10% of them appearing once. The sequenced material came from blood. This sequence originates from a female donor with papillary thyroid cancer or a benign thyroid nodule (not recorded which). Some clones in this sample may be carry-over from other donors' samples. The chain links TRBV7-9 to TRBJ1-1; 8 nucleotides line up with TRBD1. The chain's CDR3 is CASSGTGLEAFF. As DNA, the CDR3 is TGTGCCAGTAGCGGGACAGGACTTGAAGCTTTCTTT.